Below are 17 T cell receptor beta chains sequenced from a single sample in a study of read filtering for tumor transcriptome and immune sequencing. From 400 to 450 ng of RNA, a library with molecular barcoded alpha/delta and beta/gamma adaptors was made. TCRdb independently ran MiXCR on the reads; one entry per CDR3 protein. The sample shows about 46,000 distinct CDR3 sequences, roughly 20% of them seen only once. Sequenced input: a population of CD138-negative cells sorted from bone marrow. The receptors originated from a donor aged 40 or older with multiple myeloma.

Concerning this clonotype: This may arise from a read error, as a much more abundant clone is one base away. The CDR3 sequence is CTSSQDIAGELFF. CDR3 DNA sequence: TGTACCAGCAGCCAAGATATTGCCGGGGAGCTGTTTTTT. The chain carries TRBV4-2 and TRBJ2-2; no clear D gene. The CDR3 is 13 residues long. Looked up from germline, CDR1 is LGHNA and CDR2 is YNFKEQ.

This clonotype was recorded only once. This clone may be a read error of a much larger clone one base away. The V gene is TRBV12-3 or TRBV12-4, the J gene TRBJ2-2; TRBD2 matches 9 bases. The CDR3 sequence is 14 residues long. In DNA form, the CDR3 reads TGTGACAGCAGTAAGCGGGAGGAGACCGGGGAGCTGTTTTTT. Its protein product is CDSSKREETGELFF.

This clonotype occurred many times. In DNA form, the CDR3 reads TGCGCCAGCAGCTTACTTGGACTAGCGGGAGCCAATGAGCAGTTCTTC. This sequence encodes CASSLLGLAGANEQFF. The chain carries TRBV5-1 and TRBJ2-1; 13 bases are shared with TRBD2. The V segment lost 2 bases and the J segment 6 bases; nucleotides outside the gene matches: 5. The CDR3 extends over 16 amino acids. The germline V gene has CDR1 SGHRS and CDR2 YFSETQ.

The V and J genes are TRBV14 and TRBJ2-3, with D unclear. CDR3 size: 14 residues. CDR1 and CDR2 (germline): SGHDN, FVKESK. Trimming removed 4 bases at V and 7 bases at J, with 15 bases between. The CDR3 DNA reads as TGTGCCAGCAGCCTGGCCGGGTCCCCGAATACGCAGTATTTT. Its protein product is CASSLAGSPNTQYF.

The rearrangement joins TRBV20-1 to TRBJ2-3, with a weak D call TRBD2 (5 bases). Looked up from germline, CDR1 is DFQATT and CDR2 is SNEGSKA (reference sequence). Trimming removed 6 bases at V and 5 bases at J, with 12 bases between. The CDR3 runs 12 residues. The CDR3 loop reads CSAQLSGDTQYF. CDR3 sequence (DNA): TGCAGTGCCCAACTAAGCGGAGATACGCAGTATTTT.

This clonotype was seen many times. V gene TRBV11-2 combines with J gene TRBJ2-4; TRBD1 matches 7 bases. The ends lost 5 bases at V and 0 bases at J; junction bases unmatched: 7. The CDR3 length is 16 residues. Germline V CDR1 and CDR2: SGHAT, FQNNGV. This chain's CDR3 is CASSQQGNIAKNIQYF. The CDR3 coding sequence is TGTGCCAGCAGCCAACAGGGGAATATAGCCAAAAACATTCAGTACTTC.

For this clonotype: A much larger clone lies a single base off, so this may be a read error. This chain uses TRBV7-2 with TRBJ2-5; D remains unclear. The CDR3 is 11 residues long. From germline, CDR1 is SGHTA and CDR2 FQGNSA. The CDR3 nucleotides read TGTGCCACCCTGTACCAAAAGACCCAGTACTTC. This gives the protein CATLYQKTQYF.

This clonotype has a handful of counts. This may be a read error: a much more frequent sequence differs by one nucleotide. The V and J genes are TRBV20-1 and TRBJ2-5, with D unclear. V lost 1 base to trimming and J lost 2 bases, with 17 bases between them. Germline-derived CDR1 and CDR2 are DFQATT and SNEGSKA (reference sequence). CDR3 size: 16 residues. The CDR3 loop reads CSARVPHLPWQETQYF. The CDR3 nucleotides read TGCAGTGCTAGAGTTCCCCACCTCCCGTGGCAAGAGACCCAGTACTTC.

Ten or more counts support this clonotype. The conserved closing phenylalanine or tryptophan is absent in this CDR3, likely reflecting a read error. The chain is built from TRBV4-1 and TRBJ2-3, with 9 bases lining up with TRBD2. The CDR3 is 18 amino acids. CDR1 MGHRA and CDR2 YSYEKL come from the germline V gene. V dropped 1 base and J dropped 5; count of bases not matched to a gene: 13. The CDR3 sequence is CASSQARGVAGEKDTQYL. DNA of the CDR3: TGCGCCAGCAGCCAAGCCAGGGGGGTAGCGGGAGAGAAAGATACGCAGTATCTT.

This clonotype was counted many times. This chain joins TRBV28 and TRBJ2-2, with 8 bases aligning to TRBD2. The CDR3 is made up of 15 amino acids. The V gene end was trimmed by 5 bases and the J gene end by 6 bases; junction bases not matched to a gene: 8. Looked up from germline, CDR1 is MDHEN and CDR2 is SYDVKM. CDR3 sequence (DNA): TGTGCCAGCAGTCACTATACAGCGGGAGCCGGGGAGCTGTTTTTT. Translating it yields CASSHYTAGAGELFF.

Remarks on this clonotype: Given a far larger clone just one base away, this is likely a sequencing read error. The chain recombines TRBV6-5 with TRBJ2-1, with D perhaps being TRBD1 or TRBD2 (5 bases each). This CDR3 spans 14 amino acids. Looked up from germline, CDR1 is MNHEY and CDR2 is SVGAGI. Here the CDR3 DNA reads TGTGTCAGCAACACACCGGGACCCCTTCCGGAGCAGTTCTTC. It yields the protein CVSNTPGPLPEQFF.

This clonotype showed up many times. The chain carries TRBV29-1 and TRBJ2-5; TRBD1 agrees at 7 bases. CDR1 is SQVTM, CDR2 ANQGSEA, per germline. This CDR3 spans 14 amino acids. J lost 2 bases, V lost 7 bases, and 10 bases had no gene match. As DNA, the CDR3 is TGCAGCGCCCTGACAGGGAATACTCAAGAGACCCAGTACTTC. Amino acids: CSALTGNTQETQYF.

This clonotype has a count of ten or more. The gene calls are TRBV28 and TRBJ2-4; maybe TRBD1 (5 bases). The CDR3 is made up of 19 amino acids. Germline V gives CDR1 MDHEN, CDR2 SYDVKM. V lost 3 bases and J lost 0, with 21 bases in between. The DNA for the CDR3 is TGTGCCAGCAGTTTTTGGGGCCAAAAAGGGCGGTTAGCCAAAAACATTCAGTACTTC. This codes for CASSFWGQKGRLAKNIQYF. Complete variable domain (other parts from reference TRBV28 and TRBJ2-4): DVKVTQSSRYLVKRTGEKVFLECVQDMDHENMFWYRQDPGLGLRLIYFSYDVKMKEKGDIPEGYSVSREKKERFSLILESASTNQTSMYLCASSFWGQKGRLAKNIQYFGAGTRLSVL.

For this clonotype: A much bigger clone sits one base away, suggesting this may be a read error. V and J are TRBV12-3 or TRBV12-4 and TRBJ2-5, with D possibly TRBD2 on 6 matching bases. The CDR3 length is 16 residues. The CDR3 DNA reads as TGTGCCAGCAGTCCGGAGAGGGACTCAACAGAAGAGGCCCAGTACTTC. Translation gives CASSPERDSTEEAQYF.

This clonotype was seen repeatedly, ten times or more. V is TRBV19 and J is TRBJ2-1, with 7 bases that match TRBD1. This CDR3 region has 13 residues. After removal of 6 bases from V and 9 bases from J, the junction contained 8 bases not matched to a gene. Germline V lookup: CDR1 LNHDA, CDR2 SQIVND (reference sequence). CDR3 protein: CASSSEQGSEQFF. CDR3 nucleotides: TGTGCCAGTAGCTCCGAACAGGGGAGTGAGCAGTTCTTC.

The genes are TRBV19 and TRBJ2-3; D may be TRBD1 or TRBD2 (5 bases each). The CDR3 sequence is 17 residues long. Trimming took off 4 bases at V and 2 bases at J, with 19 bases between the two ends. The germline CDR1 and CDR2 sequences are LNHDA and SQIVND (reference sequence). CDR3 DNA: TGTGCCAGTAGTAGACCTCCGGGACGCAGATCCACAGATACGCAGTATTTT. It codes for CASSRPPGRRSTDTQYF.

V usage is TRBV19 and J usage is TRBJ1-4; D is unresolved. The CDR3 totals 15 residues. CDR1 and CDR2 from the germline V gene are LNHDA and SQIVND (reference sequence). V shed 3 bases and J shed 7 bases, with 15 bases lying between them. DNA for the CDR3: TGTGCCAGTAGTATGCGGCAGATTGGGCGTGAAAAACTGTTTTTT. Translation gives CASSMRQIGREKLFF.